A selection of T cell receptor beta chains follows, all from one sample in a study of shared clonotypes between healthy human individuals. Here immunoSEQ multiplex PCR was the method, and the copy in TCRdb shows in-frame clones only, minus some. Of about 1.1 million clones listed, roughly 77% were seen once; the top ten hold 0.89%. Input material: memory CD4+ T cells from PBMCs. These receptors all stem from a man between 18 and 29 years old in good health. Some clones in this sample may be carry-over from other donors' samples. Each CDR3 is given with its conserved first and last residue. The D gene is left open where the match is weak. Clone size, where shown, is once, few, many, or a class for clones that have expanded.

len	v_gene	d_gene	abundance	j_gene	CDR3aa	CDR3nt
13	TRBV6-4	NA	NA	TRBJ2-1	CASSDSDNNEQFF	TGTGCCAGCAGTGACTCGGACAACAATGAGCAGTTCTTC
15	TRBV7-2	NA	NA	TRBJ2-1	CASSLQGISYNEQFF	TGTGCCAGCAGCTTACAAGGGATCTCCTACAATGAGCAGTTCTTC
14	TRBV5-8	NA	NA	TRBJ1-2	CASSLDHEINGYTF	TGTGCCAGCAGCTTGGATCACGAGATTAATGGCTACACCTTC
14	TRBV5-4	TRBD2	NA	TRBJ2-1	CASSLVGGFNEQFF	TGTGCCAGCAGCTTGGTGGGGGGGTTCAATGAGCAGTTCTTC
14	TRBV6-1	TRBD1	NA	TRBJ2-7	CASDFGTAVGEQYF	TGTGCCAGCGACTTTGGGACAGCCGTCGGGGAGCAGTACTTC
13	TRBV5-1	NA	NA	TRBJ2-1	CASSLDTYNEQFF	TGCGCCAGCAGCTTGGACACCTACAATGAGCAGTTCTTC
17	TRBV19	TRBD2	many	TRBJ2-2	CASQSGSALRNTGELFF	TGTGCATCCCAAAGCGGGAGTGCCCTCCGGAACACCGGGGAGCTGTTTTTT
17	TRBV5-1	TRBD2	NA	TRBJ2-3	CASSFGTGTRSTDTQYF	TGCGCCAGCAGCTTTGGAACCGGGACTAGAAGCACAGATACGCAGTATTTT
13	TRBV14	TRBD1	NA	TRBJ1-2	CASSPGQGYGYTF	TGTGCCAGCAGCCCGGGACAGGGCTATGGCTACACCTTC
12	TRBV11-2	NA	NA	TRBJ1-1	CASSLTYTEAFF	TGTGCCAGCAGCTTGACCTACACTGAAGCTTTCTTT
11	TRBV5-6	TRBD2	NA	TRBJ2-1	CASTWGGREFF	TGTGCCAGCACTTGGGGCGGGAGGGAGTTCTTC
13	TRBV6-5	NA	NA	TRBJ1-2	CASGQDRLYGYTF	TGTGCCAGCGGTCAGGACAGACTCTATGGCTACACCTTC
13	TRBV5-1	TRBD1	NA	TRBJ1-3	CASSFDRGSTIYF	TGCGCCAGCAGCTTTGACAGGGGTAGCACCATATATTTT
14	TRBV10-3	NA	NA	TRBJ2-5	CAISDSGQQETQYF	TGTGCCATCAGCGATTCCGGACAACAAGAGACCCAGTACTTC
15	TRBV11-2	NA	once	TRBJ1-1	CASSQVAGGHTEAFF	TGTGCCAGCAGCCAAGTGGCAGGCGGGCACACTGAAGCTTTCTTT
13	TRBV4-3	NA	NA	TRBJ1-2	CASSQAVRGALLF	TGCGCCAGCAGCCAAGCTGTCAGGGGCGCCCTGCTCTTC
13	TRBV28	NA	NA	TRBJ2-7	CASKTGTYGEHYF	TGTGCCAGCAAGACCGGGACATATGGCGAGCATTACTTC
17	TRBV28	TRBD1	NA	TRBJ2-7	CASSPPLGTGVNYEQYF	TGTGCCAGCAGTCCTCCCCTTGGGACAGGCGTTAACTACGAGCAGTACTTC
13	TRBV7-9	TRBD2	NA	TRBJ2-5	CASSLSGGETQYF	TGTGCCAGCAGCTTATCCGGGGGGGAGACCCAGTACTTC
14	TRBV19	NA	NA	TRBJ2-2	CASSGRRYTGELFF	TGTGCCAGTAGCGGGAGACGATACACCGGGGAGCTGTTTTTT
11	TRBV2	NA	NA	TRBJ2-1	CASGGYNEQFF	TGTGCCAGCGGGGGTTACAATGAGCAGTTCTTC
17	TRBV5-4	NA	NA	TRBJ2-4	CASSLNDILLAKNIQYF	TGTGCCAGCAGCTTGAATGATATACTCCTAGCCAAAAACATTCAGTACTTC
15	TRBV28	TRBD1	NA	TRBJ2-5	CASSLLSGGFETQYF	TGTGCCAGCAGTTTACTTTCAGGGGGTTTTGAGACCCAGTACTTC
14	TRBV7-9	NA	NA	TRBJ2-7	CASTLDGTAYEQYF	TGTGCCAGCACCCTTGACGGAACTGCCTACGAGCAGTACTTC
13	TRBV5-6	NA	once	TRBJ2-7	CASSAGPAGEQYF	TGTGCCAGCAGCGCTGGACCGGCCGGGGAGCAGTACTTC
15	TRBV9	NA	NA	TRBJ2-2	CASSATGIHTGELFF	TGTGCCAGCAGCGCCACCGGGATACACACCGGGGAGCTGTTTTTT
13	TRBV5-1	TRBD1	NA	TRBJ2-1	CASSQGQGAEQFF	TGCGCCAGCAGCCAAGGACAGGGGGCTGAGCAGTTCTTC
14	TRBV18	TRBD2	NA	TRBJ2-7	CASSQGTSGGEQYF	TGTGCCAGCTCCCAAGGGACTAGCGGGGGAGAACAGTACTTC
18	TRBV5-1	TRBD2	NA	TRBJ2-7	CASSLGPLGLAGEDEQYF	TGCGCCAGCAGCTTGGGTCCTCTGGGACTAGCGGGAGAAGACGAGCAGTACTTC
18	TRBV4-2	NA	NA	TRBJ2-7	CASSEPLGGTQRHYEQYF	TGTGCCAGCAGCGAACCACTGGGCGGCACCCAACGCCACTACGAGCAGTACTTC
18	TRBV30	NA	NA	TRBJ2-2	CAWSVSMASPQNTGELFF	TGTGCCTGGAGTGTGTCGATGGCTAGCCCTCAGAACACCGGGGAGCTGTTTTTT
12	TRBV6-5	NA	NA	TRBJ1-2	CASSYGGHGYTF	TGTGCCAGCAGTTACGGAGGGCATGGCTACACCTTC
13	TRBV6-6	NA	NA	TRBJ2-5	CASNFYGQETQYF	TGTGCCAGCAATTTTTACGGTCAAGAGACCCAGTACTTC
13	TRBV7-9	TRBD2	NA	TRBJ2-5	CASSLTGGGTQYF	TGTGCCAGCAGCTTGACTGGGGGGGGGACCCAGTACTTC
13	TRBV7-3	NA	NA	TRBJ1-5	CASSLSQGQPQHF	TGTGCCAGCAGCCTCTCCCAGGGTCAGCCCCAGCATTTT
13	TRBV7-2	NA	NA	TRBJ2-5	CASTRASLETQYF	TGTGCCAGCACTCGGGCTAGTTTGGAGACCCAGTACTTC
14	TRBV28	TRBD2	NA	TRBJ2-1	CAGRLAGGYNEQFF	TGTGCCGGCAGACTAGCGGGAGGGTATAATGAGCAGTTCTTC
14	TRBV28	NA	NA	TRBJ1-5	CASSKGGSNQPQHF	TGTGCCAGCTCCAAAGGGGGTAGCAATCAGCCCCAGCATTTT
13	TRBV29-1	TRBD1	NA	TRBJ1-4	CSVSRGLGEKLFF	TGCAGCGTAAGCAGGGGGCTTGGAGAAAAACTGTTTTTT
13	TRBV7-3	NA	NA	TRBJ2-2	CASSTQQSGELFF	TGTGCCAGCAGCACCCAACAGTCCGGGGAGCTGTTTTTT
13	TRBV18	NA	NA	TRBJ2-7	CASSSKGYDEQYF	TGTGCCAGCTCCTCGAAGGGCTACGACGAGCAGTACTTC
15	TRBV7-9	NA	NA	TRBJ1-1	CASSLAPVHGSEAFF	TGTGCCAGCAGCTTAGCGCCCGTACACGGGAGTGAAGCTTTCTTT
11	TRBV30	NA	NA	TRBJ2-7	CAWRTAYEQYF	TGTGCCTGGAGAACCGCCTACGAGCAGTACTTC
14	TRBV7-6	TRBD1	NA	TRBJ1-4	CASSLQQGDEKLFF	TGTGCCAGCAGCTTGCAACAGGGGGATGAAAAACTGTTTTTT
16	TRBV19	TRBD1	NA	TRBJ1-5	CASSRETTGGNQPQHF	TGTGCCAGTAGTAGAGAAACGACAGGGGGCAATCAGCCCCAGCATTTT
13	TRBV5-1	TRBD1	NA	TRBJ1-2	CASRKTGGGGYTF	TGCGCCAGCAGAAAGACAGGGGGCGGCGGCTACACCTTC
14	TRBV7-2	TRBD2	NA	TRBJ2-1	CASSYGSGSNEQFF	TGTGCCAGCAGCTATGGTAGCGGGAGCAATGAGCAGTTCTTC
15	TRBV7-9	TRBD1	NA	TRBJ1-4	CASSDRDRSNEKLFF	TGTGCCAGCAGCGACCGGGACAGGAGTAATGAAAAACTGTTTTTT
12	TRBV30	NA	few	TRBJ1-1	CAWSVGASEAFF	TGTGCCTGGAGTGTCGGGGCCTCTGAAGCTTTCTTT